This T cell receptor beta chain derives from a study of CD8+ T cells in alopecia areata. RNA, once extracted, was reverse transcribed into cDNA for use as the sequencing template. Profiling relied on immunoSEQ multiplex PCR, and the TCRdb table lists in-frame clones only, not all of them. The repertoire consists of 110,000 or so clones, with about 50% occurring once and the leading ten covering 20% to 30%. The sample taken for sequencing was NKG2D-low CD8+ T cells sorted from blood. The TCR comes from a human donor with alopecia areata.

The CDR3 is CAITDRAGEQYF. CDR3 nucleotide sequence: TGTGCCATAACGGACAGGGCGGGGGAGCAGTACTTC. The J gene is TRBJ2-7, the V gene TRBV2; 8 nucleotides agree with TRBD1. Per the germline V gene, CDR1 is SNHLY and CDR2 is FYNNEI. The CDR3 has 12 amino acids. V shed 10 bases and J 7 bases; nucleotides not matched to a gene: 9.